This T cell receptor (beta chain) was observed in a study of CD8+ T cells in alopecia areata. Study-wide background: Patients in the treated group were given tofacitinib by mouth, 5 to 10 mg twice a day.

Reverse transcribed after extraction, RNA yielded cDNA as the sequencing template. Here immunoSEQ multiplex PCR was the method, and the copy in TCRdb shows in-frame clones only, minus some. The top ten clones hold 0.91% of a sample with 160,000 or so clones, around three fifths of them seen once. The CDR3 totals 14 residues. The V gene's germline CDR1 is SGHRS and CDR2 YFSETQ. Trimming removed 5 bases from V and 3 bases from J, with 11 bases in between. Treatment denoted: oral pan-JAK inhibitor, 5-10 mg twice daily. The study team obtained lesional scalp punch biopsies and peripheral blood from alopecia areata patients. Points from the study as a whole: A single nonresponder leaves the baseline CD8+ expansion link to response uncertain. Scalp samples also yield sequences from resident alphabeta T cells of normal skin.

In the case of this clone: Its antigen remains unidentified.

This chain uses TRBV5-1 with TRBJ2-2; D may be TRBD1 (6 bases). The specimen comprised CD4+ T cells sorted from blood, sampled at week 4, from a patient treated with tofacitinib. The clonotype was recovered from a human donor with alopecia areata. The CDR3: CASRYRVDTGELFF. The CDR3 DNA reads TGCGCCAGCAGGTACAGGGTTGACACCGGGGAGCTGTTTTTT. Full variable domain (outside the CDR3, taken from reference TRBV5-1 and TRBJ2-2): KAGVTQTPRYLIKTRGQQVTLSCSPISGHRSVSWYQQTPGQGLQFLFEYFSETQRNKGNFPGRFSGRQFSNSRSEMNVSTLELGDSALYLCASRYRVDTGELFFGEGSRLTVL.